This TCR beta chain was profiled in a study of radiotherapy plus CTLA-4 blockade in lung cancer. Assay used: immunoSEQ multiplex PCR; TCRdb lists only in-frame clones, some missing. The sample lists 89,000 or so clones, 82% seen once, with around 3.5% in the top ten. Trimming stripped 1 base from V and 2 bases from J, with 7 bases between. This CDR3 comprises 14 residues. CDR1 is SGHRS and CDR2 is YFSETQ in the germline V gene. Sequencing was performed on peripheral blood, taken from a patient treated with radiotherapy plus ipilimumab. This TCR was sampled from a human donor with non-small cell lung cancer who had a partial response to radiotherapy plus ipilimumab. The chain uses TRBV5-1 and TRBJ1-3; a possible D gene is TRBD1 (5 bases). CDR3 amino acids: CASSLQGAGNTIYF. In nucleotides, the CDR3 is TGCGCCAGCAGCTTGCAAGGGGCTGGAAACACCATATATTTT.